This entry lists 18 T cell receptor beta chains sequenced from one sample in a study of Graves' ophthalmopathy and Graves' hyperthyroidism. Beta-chain TCR CDR3 regions were amplified from RNA transcripts. Second-round multiplex PCR came after first-round RT-PCR with HTBI primers. One entry per CDR3 protein results from TCRdb running MiXCR on the multiplex PCR reads. The sample records over 650,000 distinct CDR3 sequences, about 41% being singletons. Input material: peripheral blood. These receptors were taken from an adult man with Graves' ophthalmopathy.

The chain employs TRBV29-1 and TRBJ1-1; D gene unclear. Trimming took off 0 bases at V and 4 bases at J, with 6 bases between the two ends. There are 12 residues in the CDR3. The germline V gene encodes CDR1 SQVTM and CDR2 ANQGSEA. CDR3 residues: CSVEEASTEAFF. DNA of the CDR3: TGCAGCGTTGAAGAGGCGAGCACTGAAGCTTTCTTT.

The chain recombines TRBV10-3 with TRBJ1-1; TRBD1 is a possible D gene (5 bases). V was clipped by 11 bases and J by 0 bases, with 16 bases between them. This CDR3 comprises 14 residues. CDR1 is ENHRY, CDR2 SYGVKD, per germline. CDR3 loop: CAGSAGIMNTEAFF. The CDR3 bases are TGTGCCGGCAGTGCAGGGATCATGAACACTGAAGCTTTCTTT.

V and J are TRBV2 and TRBJ1-4; TRBD1 aligns across 9 bases. The CDR3 extends over 14 amino acids. The V gene end was trimmed by 4 bases and the J gene end by 7 bases; junction bases not matched to a gene: 4. Germline values: CDR1 SNHLY, CDR2 FYNNEI. The CDR3 DNA reads TGTGCCAGCAGTGTGGTGGACAGGGGTGAAAAACTGTTTTTT. It is translated as CASSVVDRGEKLFF.

The sample holds many counts of this clonotype. The chain links TRBV2 to TRBJ2-7; 10 nucleotides align to TRBD1. Per the germline V gene, CDR1 is SNHLY and CDR2 is FYNNEI. Trimming took 5 bases from V and 3 from J; bases not matched to a gene: 10. The CDR3 spans 16 residues. As DNA, the CDR3 is TGTGCCAGCAGTCCGACTCCCGACAGGGGGCACTACGAGCAGTACTTC. It specifies CASSPTPDRGHYEQYF.

V usage is TRBV2 and J usage is TRBJ1-1; tentative D call: TRBD1 (5 bases). The CDR3 is 13 amino acids. V lost 8 bases and J lost 0, with 10 bases in between. CDR1 and CDR2 (germline): SNHLY, FYNNEI. CDR3 sequence: CASAQTVNTEAFF. The CDR3 bases are TGTGCCAGCGCCCAGACAGTGAACACTGAAGCTTTCTTT.

This clonotype was observed a handful of times. The chain couples TRBV20-1 to TRBJ1-1; 11 nucleotides line up with TRBD1. With 4 bases clipped from V and 6 bases from J, the junction kept 7 bases outside the gene matches. Germline CDR1 is DFQATT and CDR2 is SNEGSKA (reference sequence). The CDR3 contains 14 residues. In DNA, the CDR3 is TGCAGTGCTACCACCGGGACAGGGGGTGCTGAAGCTTTCTTT. Protein sequence: CSATTGTGGAEAFF.

This clonotype was counted ten times or more. The CDR3 region is CASSARGGRPQHF. Written as DNA, the CDR3 is TGTGCCAGCAGTGCCCGGGGGGGACGGCCCCAGCATTTT. V usage is TRBV2 and J usage is TRBJ1-5, with D tentatively TRBD1 (5 bases). The V gene's germline CDR1 is SNHLY and CDR2 FYNNEI. This CDR3 is built from 13 residues. Trimming left V 4 bases short and J 9 bases short, with 13 bases between.

J is TRBJ1-2 and V is TRBV25-1, with 9 bases lining up with TRBD1. V shed 3 bases and J 7 bases; nucleotides not matched to a gene: 6. Germline V CDR1 and CDR2: MGHDK, SYGVNS. The length of the CDR3 is 14 residues. This chain's CDR3 is CASSETGGPGGYTF. In DNA form, the CDR3 reads TGTGCCAGCAGTGAGACAGGGGGTCCAGGTGGCTACACCTTC.

Notes on this clonotype: This clone may be a read error of a much larger clone one base away. The rearrangement joins TRBV20-1 to TRBJ1-1; D call uncertain. CDR3 length: 14 amino acids. V gave up 0 bases and J gave up 8 bases, with 16 bases separating them. Germline-derived CDR1 and CDR2 are DFQATT and SNEGSKA (reference sequence). CDR3 region: CSARDWRRRTEAFF. DNA of the CDR3: TGCAGTGCTAGAGATTGGAGGAGAAGGACGGAAGCTTTCTTT.

A note on this clonotype: A clone one base away is much larger, so this may be a read error. The CDR3 DNA sequence: TGTGCCAGCAGCAGCGGTGCGCGGAAGATGAACACTGAAGCTTTCTTT. As protein: CASSSGARKMNTEAFF. This chain links TRBV3-1 with TRBJ1-1, with D unresolved. V was cut by 5 bases and J by 0 bases, with 16 bases left in between. The CDR3 covers 16 residues. Per germline, CDR1 LGHDT and CDR2 YNNKEL (reference sequence).

J is TRBJ1-1 and V is TRBV25-1; TRBD1 might be the D (6 bases). CDR3 length: 13 residues. V was trimmed by 7 bases and J by 4 bases, leaving 13 bases between them. Germline V gene lookup returns CDR1 MGHDK and CDR2 SYGVNS. This CDR3 is CASIWGASTEAFF. The CDR3 DNA sequence: TGTGCCAGCATTTGGGGGGCGAGCACTGAAGCTTTCTTT.

For this clonotype: One base away lies a much larger clone, so this may be a sequencing read error. V usage is TRBV19 and J usage is TRBJ1-1; possible D gene TRBD1, 5 bases. Germline V CDR1 and CDR2: LNHDA, SQIVND (reference sequence). CDR3 length: 15 amino acids. The CDR3 protein is CVSSKSFGGNTEAFF. As DNA, the CDR3 is TGTGTCAGTAGTAAATCCTTCGGGGGAAACACTGAAGCTTTCTTT.

Concerning this clonotype: A much bigger clone sits one base away, suggesting this may be a read error. The chain links TRBV2 to TRBJ1-2; D is perhaps TRBD1 (6 bases). The germline V and J ends were trimmed by 1 base and 4 bases, with 7 bases remaining between them. Germline values: CDR1 SNHLY, CDR2 FYNNEI. This CDR3 comprises 13 residues. The chain's CDR3 is CASSEDRAYGYTF. The DNA for the CDR3 is TGTGCCAGCAGTGAAGACAGGGCCTATGGCTACACCTTC.

The genes are TRBV20-1 and TRBJ2-3, with D hard to call. V gave up 8 bases and J gave up 2 bases, with 11 bases separating them. Germline CDR1 reads DFQATT; CDR2 reads SNEGSKA (reference sequence). The CDR3 spans 12 residues. CDR3 coding DNA: TGCAGTCCCCTTGGGGTCACAGATACGCAGTATTTT. This translates into CSPLGVTDTQYF.

This clonotype was found many times. The chain combines TRBV7-9 with TRBJ1-2, with D hard to call. CDR3 length: 15 amino acids. Trimming pared 1 base from V and 2 bases from J, leaving 11 bases between. The germline gives CDR1 SEHNR, CDR2 FQNEAQ (reference sequence). The CDR3 protein is CASSLEDYRNYGYTF. CDR3 coding DNA: TGTGCCAGCAGCTTAGAGGATTACCGCAACTATGGCTACACCTTC.

This clonotype was seen only once. One end of the junction is discordant with germline, which a read error may explain. The chain employs TRBV10-3 and TRBJ2-5; D might be TRBD1 (6 bases). This CDR3 has 13 amino acids. The germline CDR1 and CDR2 sequences are ENHRY and SYGVKD. The CDR3 DNA reads TGTGCCATCAGGGGGACACCCCAAAAGACCCAGTACTTC. Translating it yields CAIRGTPQKTQYF.

The rearrangement joins TRBV15 to TRBJ1-2; D perhaps matches TRBD1 (6 bases). The germline V gene has CDR1 LNHNV and CDR2 YYDKDF (reference sequence). The CDR3 contains 14 residues. V was shortened by 0 bases and J by 4 bases, with 9 bases between the two germline ends. In DNA form, the CDR3 reads TGTGCCACCAGCAGAGAACAGGGCGTCTATGGCTACACCTTC. The encoded protein is CATSREQGVYGYTF. Drawing the rest from reference TRBV15 and TRBJ1-2, the complete variable domain is DAMVIQNPRYQVTQFGKPVTLSCSQTLNHNVMYWYQQKSSQAPKLLFHYYDKDFNNEADTPDNFQSRRPNTSFCFLDIRSPGLGDTAMYLCATSREQGVYGYTFGSGTRLTVV.

CDR3 protein: CSLGDSYSNQPQHF. DNA of the CDR3: TGCAGCTTGGGGGACAGTTATAGCAATCAGCCCCAGCATTTT. The chain joins TRBV29-1 to TRBJ1-5; 7 nucleotides match TRBD1. This CDR3 has 14 amino acids. Germline CDR1 reads SQVTM; CDR2 reads ANQGSEA. J lost 0 bases, V lost 8 bases, and 7 bases had no gene match.